Following are 17 T cell receptor beta chains from one sample sequenced in a study of blood T cell repertoires in COVID-19 (dated by TCRdb to 2018 to 2020). Library preparation used the immunoSEQ multiplex PCR assay. The source is immuneACCESS, and TCRdb retained only in-frame sequences with V and J called. Part of the clones is not carried over; for the studies checked, unresolved V genes explain less than half of this, and the remainder is unexplained. The sample table records about 100,000 clones; approximately 89% of these occur just once. The ten most abundant clones make up about 1% of the sample. Sequencing was performed on peripheral blood. The receptors were gathered from a man aged 60 to 75 with acute or convalescent COVID-19.

The CDR3 nucleotides are TGTGCCAGCTCACCACTAGGTCTACTAGCGGGAGGAGGGGAGCAGTTCTTC. Protein product: CASSPLGLLAGGGEQFF. The chain joins TRBV18 to TRBJ2-1; 12 bases agree with TRBD2. The junction had 11 bases not matched to a gene; V was cut back by 1 base and J by 10 bases. The CDR3 is 17 amino acids. Germline-derived CDR1 and CDR2 are KGHSH and LQKENI.

The CDR3 loop is CASSYRPSTDEQYV. DNA for the CDR3: TGTGCCAGCAGCTACCGCCCTTCGACAGACGAGCAGTACGTC. This rearrangement joins TRBV11-2 to TRBJ2-7; D is perhaps TRBD1 (5 bases). There are 14 residues in the CDR3. V was shortened by 4 bases and J by 5 bases, with 15 bases between the two germline ends. CDR1 is SGHAT, CDR2 FQNNGV, per germline.

The chain links TRBV30 to TRBJ2-7, with a weak D call TRBD2 (6 bases). The CDR3 length is 15 residues. Germline lookup yields CDR1 GTSNPN and CDR2 SVGIG (reference sequence). Between the trimmed V and J ends, which lost 0 bases and 0 bases, there was a span of 12 bases. The CDR3: CAWSVTSHSSYEQYF. CDR3 nucleotides: TGTGCCTGGAGTGTAACTAGCCACAGCTCCTACGAGCAGTACTTC.

This sequence joins TRBV28 and TRBJ2-3; D unresolved. The CDR3 extends over 14 amino acids. V was cut by 4 bases and J by 8 bases, with 16 bases left in between. The germline V gene has CDR1 MDHEN and CDR2 SYDVKM. Written as DNA, the CDR3 is TGTGCCAGCAGTTACGGCGGTAGGTCGTCTACGCAGTATTTT. Translated: CASSYGGRSSTQYF.

The chain carries TRBV19 and TRBJ1-1, with no clear D. The germline V gene encodes CDR1 LNHDA and CDR2 SQIVND (reference sequence). The CDR3 is 15 amino acids. Between the trimmed V and J ends, which lost 6 bases and 9 bases, there was a span of 23 bases. The CDR3 here is CASRLTIGSPMKAFF. The CDR3 bases are TGTGCCAGTAGACTCACGATAGGGAGCCCCATGAAAGCTTTCTTT.

The J gene is TRBJ2-5, the V gene TRBV5-1; 10 bases are a match to TRBD2. V lost 3 bases, J lost 6 bases, and 11 bases stayed unmatched. The CDR3 is 16 amino acids. Germline values: CDR1 SGHRS, CDR2 YFSETQ. The CDR3 nucleotides are TGCGCCAGCAGCTCCTTAGCGGGAGGCGAGGGGCAGACCCAGTACTTC. As protein: CASSSLAGGEGQTQYF.

The chain employs TRBV5-1 and TRBJ2-1; 9 positions agree with TRBD2. V shed 0 bases and J 7 bases; nucleotides not matched to a gene: 5. The CDR3 totals 15 residues. Germline CDR1 SGHRS, CDR2 YFSETQ. The CDR3 reads CASSLVTSGSNEQFF. The CDR3 DNA sequence: TGCGCCAGCAGCTTGGTTACTAGCGGGTCGAATGAGCAGTTCTTC.

CDR3 DNA: TGTGCCAGCTCGCGACAGGGAAAGGACGCTGAAGCTTTCTTT. Translated: CASSRQGKDAEAFF. J is TRBJ1-1 and V is TRBV18, with 7 nucleotides matching TRBD1. The germline CDR1 and CDR2 sequences are KGHSH and LQKENI. The ends lost 6 bases at V and 6 bases at J; junction bases unmatched: 10. This CDR3 spans 14 amino acids.

This clone was detected only once. J is TRBJ2-1 and V is TRBV5-1, with D possibly TRBD1 on 7 matching bases. CDR1 and CDR2 (germline): SGHRS, YFSETQ. The CDR3 is 15 amino acids. V lost 0 bases and J lost 3, with 10 bases in between. CDR3 nucleotides: TGCGCCAGCAGCTTGGCAGGGGGACTCTACAATGAGCAGTTCTTC. It translates to CASSLAGGLYNEQFF.

This clone occurred once. This rearrangement joins TRBV6-5 to TRBJ2-7; 7 bases line up with TRBD2. The CDR3 covers 16 residues. With V trimmed by 1 base and J by 2 bases, 8 bases remained unmatched. Germline CDR1 and CDR2: MNHEY and SVGAGI. As DNA, the CDR3 is TGTGCCAGCAGTTACTTTAGAGCGGGACCACCCTACGAGCAGTACTTC. The encoded protein is CASSYFRAGPPYEQYF.

The chain is built from TRBV27 and TRBJ1-1, with D possibly TRBD1 on 5 matching bases. Germline values: CDR1 MNHEY, CDR2 SMNVEV (reference sequence). The CDR3 is 15 amino acids. Trimming left V 6 bases short and J 3 bases short, with 17 bases between. CDR3 coding DNA: TGTGCCAGCAGCCGGGGGAGCAGGAGAGACACTGAAGCTTTCTTT. Amino acids: CASSRGSRRDTEAFF.

This clone showed up just once. The chain employs TRBV7-9 and TRBJ1-1, with 8 bases that match TRBD1. Germline-derived CDR1 and CDR2 are SEHNR and FQNEAQ (reference sequence). V dropped 3 bases and J dropped 5; count of bases not matched to a gene: 8. The CDR3 is made up of 15 amino acids. The CDR3 spells CASSFSGTGETEAFF. Written as DNA, the CDR3 is TGTGCCAGCAGCTTCTCCGGGACAGGAGAAACTGAAGCTTTCTTT.

This clone was observed once. V gene TRBV20-1 combines with J gene TRBJ2-7; unclear D gene. The CDR3 loop spans 11 amino acids. The germline V and J ends were trimmed by 0 bases and 3 bases, with 3 bases remaining between them. Per germline, CDR1 DFQATT and CDR2 SNEGSKA (reference sequence). Written as DNA, the CDR3 is TGCAGTGCTAGAGACCACTACGAGCAGTACTTC. Its translation: CSARDHYEQYF.

The CDR3 region is CASSEVRGKFNEQFF. The CDR3 coding sequence is TGTGCCAGCAGTGAAGTGAGGGGGAAGTTCAATGAGCAGTTCTTC. This chain joins TRBV2 and TRBJ2-1, with a possible D match to TRBD1 (6 bases). The CDR3 loop spans 15 amino acids. Trimming took 1 base from V and 6 from J, leaving 13 bases between them. Germline-derived CDR1 and CDR2 are SNHLY and FYNNEI.

The chain joins TRBV19 to TRBJ2-7; 7 nucleotides match TRBD1. This CDR3 spans 13 amino acids. The junction had 5 bases not matched to a gene; V was cut back by 7 bases and J by 2 bases. Germline values: CDR1 LNHDA, CDR2 SQIVND (reference sequence). CDR3 amino acids: CASTSDRPYEQYF. The CDR3 DNA follows: TGTGCCAGTACCTCGGACAGGCCCTACGAGCAGTACTTC.

This chain's CDR3 is CATSYRGRYGYTF. Written as DNA, the CDR3 is TGTGCCACCAGCTACAGGGGTAGATATGGCTACACCTTC. This chain uses TRBV15 with TRBJ1-2, with 7 bases matching TRBD1. This CDR3 is built from 13 residues. V was pared by 5 bases and J by 5 bases, with 5 bases of the junction left unmatched. Per germline, CDR1 LNHNV and CDR2 YYDKDF (reference sequence).

The CDR3 spells CASRDLAGAPDTQYF. The CDR3 DNA reads TGTGCCAGCAGAGATCTAGCGGGAGCGCCAGATACGCAGTATTTT. V gene TRBV2 combines with J gene TRBJ2-3, with 10 bases lining up with TRBD2. Trimming at V came to 6 bases and at J to 4 bases, leaving 7 bases not matched to a gene. This CDR3 contains 15 residues. Germline lookup yields CDR1 SNHLY and CDR2 FYNNEI.